These 10 T cell receptor beta chains came from one sample sequenced in a study of T cells after yellow fever vaccination. TCRdb redid the calling of the 5' RACE reads with MiXCR, one entry per CDR3 protein. Here the sample spans 400,000 to 450,000 distinct CDR3 sequences, approximately 18% being singletons. Sample: PBMCs, taken before the yellow fever booster vaccination. All receptors derive from a man younger than 30 who received the YFV17D yellow fever vaccine.

A remark on this clonotype: This may come from a read error, since a much larger clone is one base off. The chain has TRBV7-2 and TRBJ1-1; no definite D call. The CDR3 runs to 14 residues. The germline V gene encodes CDR1 SGHTA and CDR2 FQGNSA. DNA for the CDR3: TGTGCCAGCAGCTCAGACGCGCTTAACACTGTAGCTTTCTTT. Protein sequence: CASSSDALNTVAFF.

V is TRBV7-2 and J is TRBJ1-2; a possible D gene is TRBD1 (5 bases). CDR1 and CDR2 (germline): SGHTA, FQGNSA. This CDR3 spans 15 amino acids. Trimming took 3 bases from V and 8 from J, leaving 19 bases between them. CDR3: CASSLNRQGERGYTF. Here the CDR3 DNA reads TGTGCCAGCAGCTTGAATCGGCAGGGAGAGAGAGGCTACACCTTC.

This clonotype was seen only a few times. The chain combines TRBV29-1 with TRBJ2-1; D perhaps matches TRBD1 (5 bases). The ends were cut back, 2 bases at V and 2 bases at J, with 10 bases in the middle. The length of the CDR3 is 14 residues. CDR1 and CDR2 from the germline V gene are SQVTM and ANQGSEA. For the CDR3, the DNA is TGCAGCGTTGAACCCAGGGTGGCCTACAATGAGCAGTTCTTC. Encoded protein: CSVEPRVAYNEQFF.

V gene TRBV6-5 combines with J gene TRBJ2-5, with 8 bases fitting TRBD2. The ends lost 2 bases at V and 5 bases at J; junction bases unmatched: 4. The CDR3 sequence is 14 residues long. Germline CDR1 and CDR2: MNHEY and SVGAGI. CDR3 sequence (DNA): TGTGCCAGCAGTTACGGGTCGGGGGGGGAGACCCAGTACTTC. Translation gives CASSYGSGGETQYF.

V and J are TRBV5-1 and TRBJ2-3; 10 bases fit TRBD2. CDR1 is SGHRS, CDR2 YFSETQ, per germline. The CDR3 is 18 amino acids. With 4 bases clipped from V and 3 bases from J, the junction kept 14 bases outside the gene matches. In nucleotides, the CDR3 is TGCGCCAGCAGCCAACGCACTTCTAGCGGGGGTTGGACAGATACGCAGTATTTT. Amino acid sequence: CASSQRTSSGGWTDTQYF.

This chain joins TRBV7-2 and TRBJ2-5; 7 bases fit TRBD2. Germline lookup yields CDR1 SGHTA and CDR2 FQGNSA. This CDR3 comprises 16 residues. The junction had 12 bases not matched to a gene; V was cut back by 1 base and J by 7 bases. CDR3 protein: CASSLGSGATSGTQYF. The CDR3 DNA sequence: TGTGCCAGCAGCTTAGGAAGCGGGGCTACCTCAGGGACCCAGTACTTC.

A few counts support this clonotype. This CDR3 reads CSVAPTSDYEQYV. The CDR3 region has the DNA TGCAGCGTTGCCCCGACTAGCGACTACGAGCAGTACGTC. The V gene is TRBV29-1, the J gene TRBJ2-7, with 8 bases aligning to TRBD2. CDR3 size: 13 residues. V trimming: 4 bases; J trimming: 3 bases; junction bases outside the gene matches: 5. Germline V gives CDR1 SQVTM, CDR2 ANQGSEA.

This chain connects TRBV7-2 to TRBJ2-7, with D hard to call. The germline CDR1 and CDR2 sequences are SGHTA and FQGNSA. V was clipped by 1 base and J by 1 base, with 8 bases between them. This CDR3 contains 14 residues. This chain's CDR3 is CASSLVVQSYEQYV. CDR3 nucleotides: TGTGCCAGCAGCTTAGTAGTACAGTCCTACGAGCAGTACGTC.

V and J are TRBV29-1 and TRBJ1-2; D is unresolved. The V gene's germline CDR1 is SQVTM and CDR2 ANQGSEA. The CDR3 length is 8 residues. V was pared by 7 bases and J by 8 bases, with 5 bases between. The CDR3, as DNA: TGCAGCGCCGTCGGCTACACCTTC. Amino acid sequence: CSAVGYTF. Combining the CDR3 with reference TRBV29-1 and TRBJ1-2 gives the whole variable domain SAVISQKPSRDICQRGTSLTIQCQVDSQVTMMFWYRQQPGQSLTLIATANQGSEATYESGFVIDKFPISRPNLTFSTLTVSNMSPEDSSIYLCSAVGYTFGSGTRLTVV.

The gene calls are TRBV12-3 or TRBV12-4 and TRBJ2-1; no definite D call. The length of the CDR3 is 13 residues. V lost 2 bases and J 9 bases, leaving 11 bases between the germline ends. CDR3 amino acids: CASSLRGLGEQFF. As DNA, the CDR3 is TGTGCCAGCAGTTTACGTGGGCTCGGTGAGCAGTTCTTC.